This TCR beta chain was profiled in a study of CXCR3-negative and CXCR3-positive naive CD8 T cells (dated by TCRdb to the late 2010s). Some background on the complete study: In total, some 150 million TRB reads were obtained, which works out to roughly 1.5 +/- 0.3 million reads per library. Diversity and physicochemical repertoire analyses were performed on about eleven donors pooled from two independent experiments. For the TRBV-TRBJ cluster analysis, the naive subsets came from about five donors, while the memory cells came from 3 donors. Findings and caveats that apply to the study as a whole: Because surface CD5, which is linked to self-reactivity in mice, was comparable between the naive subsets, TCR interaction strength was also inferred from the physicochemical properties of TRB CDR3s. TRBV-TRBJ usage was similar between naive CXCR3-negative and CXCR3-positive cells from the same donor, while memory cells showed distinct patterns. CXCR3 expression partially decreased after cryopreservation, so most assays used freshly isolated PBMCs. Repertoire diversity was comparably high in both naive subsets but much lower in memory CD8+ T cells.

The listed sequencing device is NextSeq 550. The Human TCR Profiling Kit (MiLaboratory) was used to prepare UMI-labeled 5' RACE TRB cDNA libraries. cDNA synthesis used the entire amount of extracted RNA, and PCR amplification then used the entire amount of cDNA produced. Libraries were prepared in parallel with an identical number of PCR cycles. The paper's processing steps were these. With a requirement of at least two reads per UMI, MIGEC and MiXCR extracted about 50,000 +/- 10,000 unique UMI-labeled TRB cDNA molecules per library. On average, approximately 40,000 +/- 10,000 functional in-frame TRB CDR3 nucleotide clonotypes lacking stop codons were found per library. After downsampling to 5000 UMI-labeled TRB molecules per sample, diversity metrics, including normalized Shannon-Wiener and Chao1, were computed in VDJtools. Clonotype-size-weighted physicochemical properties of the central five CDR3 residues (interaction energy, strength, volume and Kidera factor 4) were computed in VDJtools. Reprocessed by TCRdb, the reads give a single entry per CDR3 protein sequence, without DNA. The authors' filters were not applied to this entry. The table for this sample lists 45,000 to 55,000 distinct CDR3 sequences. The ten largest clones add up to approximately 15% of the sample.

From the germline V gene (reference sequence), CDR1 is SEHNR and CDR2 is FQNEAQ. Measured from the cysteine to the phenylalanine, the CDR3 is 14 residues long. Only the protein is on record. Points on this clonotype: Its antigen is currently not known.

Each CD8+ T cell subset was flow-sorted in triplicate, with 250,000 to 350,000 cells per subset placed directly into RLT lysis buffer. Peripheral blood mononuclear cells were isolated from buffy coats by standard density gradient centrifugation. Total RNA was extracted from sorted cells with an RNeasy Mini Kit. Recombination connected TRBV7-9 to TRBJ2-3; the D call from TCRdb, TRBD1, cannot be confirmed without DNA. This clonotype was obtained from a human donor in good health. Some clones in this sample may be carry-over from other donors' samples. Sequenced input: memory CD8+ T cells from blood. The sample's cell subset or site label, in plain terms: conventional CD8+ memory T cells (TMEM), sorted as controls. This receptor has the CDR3 CASSSGQRTDTQYF.